A selection of T cell receptor beta chains follows, all from one sample in a study of T cell changes during pregnancy in multiple sclerosis. The repertoire was sequenced with immunoSEQ multiplex PCR; TCRdb's copy has only in-frame clones and lacks some. The sample lists more than 40,000 clones; over 80% were seen once. The starting material was CD4+ T cells from peripheral blood mononuclear cells, obtained in the third trimester of pregnancy. Every receptor here comes from a female donor with multiple sclerosis, enrolled in a pregnancy study. Both conserved end residues are part of each CDR3. The D gene is left open where the match is weak.

TRBV7-7	TRBJ2-7	TRBD2	CASSLSAGESYEQYF
TRBV28	TRBJ2-7	TRBD1	CASSLSGTGLYEQYF
TRBV2	TRBJ2-3	NA	CASSDRGATDTQYF
TRBV7-8	TRBJ2-7	NA	CASSSRFGGGGSLAREQYF
TRBV18	TRBJ2-5	NA	CASSPLPAQGQETQYF
TRBV7-9	TRBJ2-1	TRBD2	CASSLGRLAGGPNEQFF
TRBV2	TRBJ2-2	NA	CASSDSGANTGELFF
TRBV9	TRBJ2-3	TRBD2	CASSATSGRLSSTDTQYF
TRBV2	TRBJ2-5	TRBD1	CARGQGGIKTQYF
TRBV28	TRBJ1-5	NA	CASSLQTAGGQPQHF
TRBV29-1	TRBJ2-1	TRBD2	CSVAAGRAGNEQFF
TRBV28	TRBJ1-1	NA	CASSLLQGEAFF
TRBV7-7	TRBJ2-5	NA	CASSLNSGGQETQYF
TRBV29-1	TRBJ1-2	NA	CSVEDVGVGYTF
TRBV11-2	TRBJ2-7	TRBD1	CASSLETGGYEQYF
TRBV28	TRBJ2-1	TRBD1	CASSLVRGSYNEQFF
TRBV10-3	TRBJ2-1	TRBD2	CATRGVADSYNEQFF
TRBV9	TRBJ2-1	NA	CASSVGASSAYNEQFF